The present TCR beta chain was sequenced within a study of regulatory T cells in long-lasting Graves disease. The time point here: newly diagnosed GD, antithyroid drugs for less than 3 months. With RNA extracted from PBMCs as input, the TCR library was made. Arm-PCR of CDR3 regions and iRepertoire HTBI primers were used to build TCR beta libraries. Original methodology: Identification of gene segments yielded approximately 62 TRBV and 13 to 15 TRBJ across samples. One entry per CDR3 protein results from TCRdb running MiXCR on the multiplex PCR reads. TCRdb's processing, not the authors', yielded these V and J calls. The sample records 620,000 or so distinct CDR3 sequences, around 17% being singletons. This same sample was also taken into another study, of T cells in Graves' hyperthyroidism and ophthalmopathy. That source adds: The HTBI primer set drove a first-round RT-PCR of the TCR CDR3. Most thyroid clonotypes expanded above 0.001 were also detected in blood.

The source was peripheral blood mononuclear cells (PBMCs), collected at new diagnosis, from a patient treated with antithyroid drugs. The sequence came from a woman younger than 45 with Graves disease.

CDR3 sequence reads: CSVARGVPETQYF. The CDR3 nucleotides are TGCAGCGTTGCTCGGGGGGTACCAGAGACCCAGTACTTC. This chain joins TRBV29-1 and TRBJ2-5; 7 bases line up with TRBD2. This CDR3 spans 13 amino acids. J gave up 4 bases and V 4 bases, and 6 bases lay outside the gene matches. Germline V gene data show CDR1 as SQVTM and CDR2 as ANQGSEA.